A single sample is the source of the 9 T cell receptor beta chains below, sequenced in a study of regulatory T cells in long-lasting Graves disease. Time point indicated: newly diagnosed GD, antithyroid drugs for less than 3 months. The TCR library used RNA extracted from PBMCs. The TCR beta library used iRepertoire HTBI primers with Arm-PCR amplification of CDR3. From the multiplex PCR reads, TCRdb called clonotypes with MiXCR, one entry per CDR3 protein. The sample contains hundreds of thousands of distinct CDR3 sequences, over 15% of which appear only once. The same sample was also used in a study of T cells in Graves' hyperthyroidism and ophthalmopathy.

Sequences were derived from peripheral blood mononuclear cells (PBMCs), sampled at new diagnosis, from a patient treated with antithyroid drugs. All receptors come from a man aged 40-49 years with Graves disease.

This clonotype was recorded a few times. A much bigger clone sits one base away, suggesting this may be a read error. Since no conserved phenylalanine or tryptophan closes the CDR3, a read error is the likely cause. The V call is TRBV5-1, the J call TRBJ2-3, with D possibly being TRBD2 (6 bases). Trimming removed 3 bases from V and 1 base from J, with 18 bases in between. The CDR3 has 17 residues. Germline V lookup: CDR1 SGHRS, CDR2 YFSETQ. This chain's CDR3 is CASSSHSGGDRTDTQYL. CDR3 bases: TGCGCCAGCAGCTCCCACAGCGGAGGGGATCGCACAGATACGCAGTATCTT.

This clonotype was found many times. This chain links TRBV6-2 or TRBV6-3 with TRBJ2-7; 7 bases line up with TRBD1. Germline assignment: CDR1 MNHEY and CDR2 SVGEGT. The V gene end was trimmed by 0 bases and the J gene end by 2 bases; junction bases not matched to a gene: 7. This CDR3 contains 16 residues. The CDR3 bases are TGTGCCAGCAGTTACTCAAGTTCGGGACAGACCTACGAGCAGTACTTC. Protein: CASSYSSSGQTYEQYF.

This clonotype showed up just a few times. At one end the junction does not follow the germline gene, possibly because of a read error. The chain recombines TRBV7-9 with TRBJ2-1, with D tentatively TRBD1 (5 bases). The CDR3 covers 16 residues. Germline values: CDR1 SEHNR, CDR2 FQNEAQ (reference sequence). CDR3 loop: CASTPQGKPSYNEQLF. The CDR3 nucleotides are TGTGCCAGCACGCCCCAGGGTAAGCCCTCCTACAATGAGCAGCTCTTC. The complete variable domain, with remaining parts taken from reference TRBV7-9 and TRBJ2-1, reads DTGVSQNPRHKITKRGQNVTFRCDPISEHNRLYWYRQTLGQGPEFLTYFQNEAQLEKSRLLSDRFSAERPKGSFSTLEIQRTEQGDSAMYLCASTPQGKPSYNEQLFGPGTRLTVL.

This clonotype was found many times. The chain couples TRBV20-1 to TRBJ1-3, with D maybe TRBD1 (6 bases). This CDR3 spans 14 amino acids. Germline assignment: CDR1 DFQATT and CDR2 SNEGSKA (reference sequence). Here the CDR3 reads CSFFGGVDGNTIYF. DNA of the CDR3: TGCAGCTTTTTCGGGGGCGTAGATGGAAACACCATATATTTT.

The V and J genes are TRBV2 and TRBJ1-4; 7 bases align to TRBD1. Per germline, CDR1 SNHLY and CDR2 FYNNEI. The CDR3 runs to 13 residues. Trimming at V came to 7 bases and at J to 7 bases, leaving 6 bases not matched to a gene. The CDR3 here is CASTGTVSEKLFF. The DNA for the CDR3 is TGTGCCAGCACTGGGACAGTGAGTGAAAAACTGTTTTTT.

This clonotype has a count of ten or more. The rearrangement links TRBV28 to TRBJ2-3; D not certain. CDR1 and CDR2 from the germline V gene are MDHEN and SYDVKM. The CDR3 spans 13 residues. Deletions cut 5 bases from V and 5 bases from J, with 11 bases between. The CDR3 reads CASSLPHIDTQYF. The CDR3 DNA reads TGTGCCAGCAGTCTCCCTCACATAGATACGCAGTATTTT.

This clonotype came up many times. V gene TRBV27 combines with J gene TRBJ2-5, with 9 bases aligning to TRBD1. Trimming removed 8 bases from V and 7 bases from J; junction bases left unmatched: 8. Germline CDR1 is MNHEY and CDR2 is SMNVEV (reference sequence). This CDR3 is 13 amino acids long. The CDR3 protein is CASGRQGVGTQYF. The CDR3, as DNA: TGTGCCAGCGGAAGACAGGGGGTTGGGACCCAGTACTTC.

This clonotype appeared many times. The chain combines TRBV2 with TRBJ1-1; TRBD1 aligns across 9 bases. The germline CDR1 and CDR2 sequences are SNHLY and FYNNEI. The CDR3 sequence is 14 residues long. V lost 7 bases, J lost 10 bases, and 13 bases stayed unmatched. The CDR3 DNA is TGTGCCAGCAATGTACAGGGGGCGCGATTGGGAGCTTTCTTT. Translation: CASNVQGARLGAFF.

This clonotype has at least ten counts. The chain carries TRBV20-1 and TRBJ2-5; D is perhaps TRBD1 (6 bases). CDR3 length: 13 residues. Trimming left V 0 bases short and J 5 bases short, with 10 bases between. Per the germline V gene, CDR1 is DFQATT and CDR2 is SNEGSKA (reference sequence). The CDR3 loop is CSAREDRKETQYF. The DNA for the CDR3 is TGCAGTGCTAGAGAAGACAGGAAGGAGACCCAGTACTTC.